Here is one T cell receptor beta chain with its context. Authors' processing steps: The assay estimated nucleated cells by amplifying reference gene primers. The table came from immunoSEQ multiplex PCR; TCRdb's copy has only in-frame clones and leaves some out. The V and J calls and clone size were taken over from that table, and D and trimming were inferred from the DNA. This repertoire shows some 290,000 clones, roughly 87% found once; its top ten account for 2.2%. This record belongs to a study of blood T cell repertoires in COVID-19. Overall study: Samples of COVID-19 (acute and convalescent) were obtained from the United States, Italy and Spain.

The receptor comes from a woman in her forties or fifties who had recovered from COVID-19. Sequenced material: peripheral blood.

The CDR3 loop reads CASSDTGGTEAFF. CDR3 nucleotides: TGTGCCAGCAGCGATACAGGGGGCACTGAAGCTTTCTTT. V gene TRBV6-5 combines with J gene TRBJ1-1, with 8 bases aligning to TRBD1. Unmatched junction bases numbered 4, after V lost 6 bases and J lost 4 bases. This CDR3 region has 13 residues. Per the germline V gene, CDR1 is MNHEY and CDR2 is SVGAGI.